This T cell receptor (beta chain) was retrieved from a study of cytomegalovirus exposure and HLA in healthy donors. Turning to the study itself: Out of 180 million or so T cells, an earlier analysis found 117 million unique TCR beta sequences in total. Of the donors genotyped, 300 to 500 in all, 65% to 90% fell in the Caucasian-associated ancestry cluster.

The V and J ends lost 2 bases and 3 bases, in that order; junction bases with no gene match: 4. The CDR3 covers 15 residues. CDR1 and CDR2 (germline): LGHNA, YNFKEQ. The study's findings and limits: According to a later analysis, most TCR beta chains associated with CMV appeared HLA-restricted. In a later analysis, a missense DCLRE1C variant was linked to TCR beta V- and J-gene trimming.

60 Vbeta and 13 Jbeta primers were used in PCR. The assay was immunoSEQ multiplex PCR, and TCRdb's table has in-frame clones only and misses some. This table has fewer than 150,000 clones, 15% appearing once. Worth noting for this clone: No antigen is known for it.

This chain uses TRBV4-2 with TRBJ1-2, with 9 bases fitting TRBD1. This receptor was identified in a woman between 18 and 29 years old in good health and CMV-seronegative. Source material: PBMCs. CDR3 sequence reads: CASSQPWTGDYGYTF. DNA for the CDR3: TGTGCCAGCAGCCAACCTTGGACAGGGGACTATGGCTACACCTTC.